Each of the 25 T cell receptor beta chains below was sequenced from the same sample in a study of shared clonotypes between healthy human individuals. Assay used: immunoSEQ multiplex PCR; TCRdb lists only in-frame clones, some missing. Among about 2.4 million clones, approximately 92% were seen once, and the ten largest hold over 0.12%. The sequenced sample consisted of naive CD4+ T cells sorted from blood. The sample's subset: CD45RA+ positively selected. The receptors derive from a man aged 18 to 29 in good health.

The V call is TRBV5-4, the J call TRBJ2-3, with no clear D. Germline-derived CDR1 and CDR2 are SGHNT and YYREEE (reference sequence). The CDR3 extends over 14 amino acids. V lost 1 base, J lost 2 bases, and 8 bases lay in between. The CDR3 nucleotides read TGTGCCAGCAGCTTGCGGGTCTCCACAGATACGCAGTATTTT. Translation gives CASSLRVSTDTQYF.

V usage is TRBV18 and J usage is TRBJ2-1; D remains ambiguous. V lost 3 bases and J 2 bases, leaving 14 bases between the germline ends. The length of the CDR3 is 16 residues. From germline, CDR1 is KGHSH and CDR2 LQKENI. CDR3 DNA: TGTGCCAGCTCACCGATGGGGTTTAAGGCCTACAATGAGCAGTTCTTC. Translation gives CASSPMGFKAYNEQFF.

The V gene is TRBV7-8, the J gene TRBJ2-7, with D perhaps matching TRBD2 (5 bases). CDR3 length: 13 residues. V lost 3 bases to trimming and J lost 1 base, with 7 bases between them. Germline CDR1 SGHVS, CDR2 FQNEAQ. This chain's CDR3 is CASSFRGSYEQYF. In DNA form, the CDR3 reads TGTGCCAGCAGCTTCCGAGGGTCCTACGAGCAGTACTTC.

This rearrangement joins TRBV28 to TRBJ2-7; TRBD1 agrees at 9 bases. The CDR3 has 15 residues. From germline, CDR1 is MDHEN and CDR2 SYDVKM. Losses at the gene ends were 6 bases for V and 2 bases for J; bases not matched to a gene: 8. CDR3 DNA sequence: TGTGCCAGCAGCAGAGCCGGGACAGGGACCTACGAGCAGTACTTC. As protein: CASSRAGTGTYEQYF.

In this sample, this clone turned up once. The rearrangement uses TRBV15 and TRBJ2-5; tentative D call: TRBD2 (7 bases). CDR3 length: 15 residues. V dropped 1 base and J dropped 4 bases, with 13 bases sitting between them. CDR1 LNHNV and CDR2 YYDKDF come from the germline V gene (reference sequence). CDR3 DNA sequence: TGTGCCACCAGCAGAGGAAGGGGGAGGGGAGAGACCCAGTACTTC. It specifies CATSRGRGRGETQYF.

The chain is built from TRBV5-3 and TRBJ1-6; a possible D gene is TRBD1 (5 bases). TRBV5-3 is an ORF; its function is uncertain. CDR3 length equals 14 residues. V was shortened by 0 bases and J by 11 bases, with 12 bases between the two germline ends. CDR3 residues: CARSLAQGVTPLHF. CDR3 sequence (DNA): TGTGCCAGAAGCTTGGCGCAAGGGGTTACACCCCTCCACTTT.

This clone has more than one count but fewer than ten. The chain links TRBV5-4 to TRBJ2-2, with 12 nucleotides matching TRBD2. V shed 0 bases, J shed 7 bases, and the junction held 4 bases outside the gene matches. The CDR3 has 16 amino acids. Germline V lookup: CDR1 SGHNT, CDR2 YYREEE (reference sequence). CDR3 bases: TGTGCCAGCAGCTTGGGAGGACTAGCGGGAATCGGGGAGCTGTTTTTT. It encodes CASSLGGLAGIGELFF.

V is TRBV5-1 and J is TRBJ2-6; the D gene is possibly TRBD1 (6 bases). Germline assignment: CDR1 SGHRS and CDR2 YFSETQ. The V and J ends lost 5 bases and 0 bases respectively, with 15 bases between them. This CDR3 is 17 amino acids long. The CDR3 reads CASSSEGTNSGANVLTF. The CDR3 coding sequence is TGCGCCAGCAGTTCGGAAGGGACAAACTCTGGGGCCAACGTCCTGACTTTC.

Concerning this clone itself: The same CDR3 is also encoded by other DNA sequences in this sample. The chain links TRBV4-1 to TRBJ1-5; D is unresolved. The germline gives CDR1 MGHRA, CDR2 YSYEKL. The V end lost 0 bases, the J end lost 3 bases, and 3 bases lay between the germline ends. The CDR3 loop spans 13 amino acids. CDR3 nucleotide sequence: TGCGCCAGCAGCCAAGAACCCAATCAGCCCCAGCATTTT. Its protein is CASSQEPNQPQHF.

The V and J genes are TRBV15 and TRBJ2-1; the match to TRBD1 covers 8 bases. Germline assignment: CDR1 LNHNV and CDR2 YYDKDF (reference sequence). Losses at the gene ends were 3 bases for V and 2 bases for J; bases not matched to a gene: 3. This CDR3 is built from 15 residues. The CDR3 protein is CATSRGQETYNEQFF. The CDR3 bases are TGTGCCACCAGCAGGGGACAGGAGACCTACAATGAGCAGTTCTTC.

The chain recombines TRBV18 with TRBJ2-6, with unresolved D. The CDR3 spans 16 residues. V was cut by 0 bases and J by 0 bases, with 6 bases left in between. Germline V gene sequence: CDR1 KGHSH, CDR2 LQKENI. CDR3 sequence reads: CASSPPHSSGANVLTF. In DNA form, the CDR3 reads TGTGCCAGCTCACCACCCCACAGCTCTGGGGCCAACGTCCTGACTTTC.

V is TRBV9 and J is TRBJ2-6; D might be TRBD1 (6 bases). The CDR3 is 20 amino acids. Trimming took 3 bases from V and 0 from J, leaving 22 bases between them. Germline V gene sequence: CDR1 SGDLS, CDR2 YYNGEE. This CDR3 reads CASSAIQGPPSHSGANVLTF. The CDR3 nucleotides are TGTGCCAGCAGCGCCATACAGGGTCCACCGTCTCACTCTGGGGCCAACGTCCTGACTTTC.

This clone was detected only once. The chain joins TRBV30 to TRBJ2-5, with a tentative D call TRBD1 (6 bases). The germline V gene has CDR1 GTSNPN and CDR2 SVGIG (reference sequence). Deletions cut 1 base from V and 5 bases from J, with 14 bases between. CDR3 length equals 14 residues. CDR3: CAWSGGPRRETQYF. CDR3 DNA: TGTGCCTGGAGTGGGGGGCCCCGCCGCGAGACCCAGTACTTC.

This chain uses TRBV4-1 with TRBJ2-7; 7 bases agree with TRBD1. Germline loops: CDR1 MGHRA, CDR2 YSYEKL. CDR3 length: 14 amino acids. The V gene end was trimmed by 4 bases and the J gene end by 2 bases; junction bases not matched to a gene: 5. CDR3 bases: TGCGCCAGCAGCCTCCGGGACAGAGCCTACGAGCAGTACTTC. This translates into CASSLRDRAYEQYF.

This chain connects TRBV7-8 to TRBJ1-1, with D maybe TRBD1 (6 bases). The CDR3 runs to 12 residues. Germline CDR1 is SGHVS and CDR2 is FQNEAQ. Trimming took 10 bases from V and 1 from J, leaving 10 bases between them. In DNA form, the CDR3 reads TGTGCCACGACACAGGGGAACACTGAAGCTTTCTTT. It yields the protein CATTQGNTEAFF. The full variable domain, with the rest looked up from reference TRBV7-8 and TRBJ1-1, is GAGVSQSPRYKVAKRGQDVALRCDPISGHVSLFWYQQALGQGPEFLTYFQNEAQLDKSGLPSDRFFAERPEGSVSTLKIQRTQQEDSAVYLCATTQGNTEAFFGQGTRLTVV.

This chain joins TRBV5-4 and TRBJ1-2; TRBD1 is a possible D gene (5 bases). There are 14 residues in the CDR3. V gave up 5 bases and J gave up 8 bases, with 19 bases separating them. Germline CDR1 SGHNT, CDR2 YYREEE (reference sequence). The CDR3 DNA reads TGTGCCAGCAGAATTTCCTCGGCAGGGCACGGCTACACCTTC. It codes for CASRISSAGHGYTF.

The rearrangement joins TRBV19 to TRBJ1-1, with 7 bases that match TRBD1. CDR1 and CDR2 (germline): LNHDA, SQIVND (reference sequence). CDR3 length equals 15 residues. The V segment lost 1 base and the J segment 1 base; nucleotides outside the gene matches: 3. The CDR3 sequence: CASSIAGQKNTEAFF. The DNA of the CDR3 is TGTGCCAGTAGTATAGCGGGACAGAAGAACACTGAAGCTTTCTTT.

V is TRBV6-1 and J is TRBJ1-5; D ambiguous. The CDR3 contains 17 residues. Between the trimmed V and J ends, which lost 2 bases and 3 bases, there was a span of 17 bases. CDR1 and CDR2 from the germline V gene are MNHNS and SASEGT. For the CDR3, the DNA is TGTGCCAGCAGTGAATTTCTGGGATCGGCAGACAATCAGCCCCAGCATTTT. As protein: CASSEFLGSADNQPQHF.

This chain connects TRBV25-1 to TRBJ1-1; possible D gene TRBD1, 5 bases. Germline V gene sequence: CDR1 MGHDK, CDR2 SYGVNS. Trimming took off 6 bases at V and 9 bases at J, with 20 bases between the two ends. The CDR3 contains 14 residues. The CDR3 reads CASSLGGGSGKAFF. In DNA form, the CDR3 reads TGTGCCAGCAGCCTGGGGGGAGGGTCTGGCAAAGCTTTCTTT.

This clone is a singleton in its sample. This chain links TRBV5-4 with TRBJ1-4; 8 bases agree with TRBD1. The CDR3 contains 16 residues. Germline assignment: CDR1 SGHNT and CDR2 YYREEE (reference sequence). The V gene end was trimmed by 4 bases and the J gene end by 5 bases; junction bases not matched to a gene: 10. The CDR3 nucleotides are TGTGCCAGCAGCCCAACCCCGGGACAGGTCAATGAAAAACTGTTTTTT. Translation: CASSPTPGQVNEKLFF.

This clone appeared a few times. Other DNA sequences in this sample translate to the same CDR3. This CDR3 is CASSLGTEAFF. In DNA, the CDR3 is TGCGCCAGCAGCTTGGGCACTGAAGCTTTCTTT. The V and J genes are TRBV5-1 and TRBJ1-1, with D unclear. The CDR3 has 11 residues. Germline lookup yields CDR1 SGHRS and CDR2 YFSETQ. Trimming left V 0 bases short and J 4 bases short, with 1 base between.

About this clone: Other DNA sequences in this specimen translate into the identical CDR3. V usage is TRBV5-5 and J usage is TRBJ2-7; 7 bases are shared with TRBD1. The CDR3 is 15 residues long. Germline CDR1 and CDR2: SGHKS and YYEKEE (reference sequence). J gave up 0 bases and V 2 bases, and 5 bases lay outside the gene matches. CDR3 DNA: TGTGCCAGCAGCTTAGTGACAGGGAGCTCCTACGAGCAGTACTTC. Translation gives CASSLVTGSSYEQYF. The variable domain in full, completed from reference TRBV5-5 and TRBJ2-7, reads DAGVTQSPTHLIKTRGQQVTLRCSPISGHKSVSWYQQVLGQGPQFIFQYYEKEERGRGNFPDRFSARQFPNYSSELNVNALLLGDSALYLCASSLVTGSSYEQYFGPGTRLTVT.

This chain links TRBV6-6 with TRBJ2-4; 7 nucleotides agree with TRBD2. The CDR3 is made up of 13 amino acids. J gave up 6 bases and V 11 bases, and 10 bases lay outside the gene matches. The V gene's germline CDR1 is MNHNY and CDR2 SVGAGI (reference sequence). In DNA, the CDR3 is TGTGCCCTCGGGAGCGGGATGGGAAACATTCAGTACTTC. Amino acid sequence: CALGSGMGNIQYF.

The rearrangement joins TRBV6-5 to TRBJ1-6; D not certain. The CDR3 sequence is 14 residues long. The V gene lost 10 bases and the J gene lost 6 bases, with 16 bases spanning the gap. Per the germline V gene, CDR1 is MNHEY and CDR2 is SVGAGI. The CDR3 sequence: CATHRSGSNSPLHF. The CDR3 DNA follows: TGTGCCACGCATCGGTCGGGGAGTAATTCACCCCTCCACTTT.

The genes are TRBV18 and TRBJ2-3; TRBD2 aligns across 10 bases. V shed 4 bases and J 3 bases; nucleotides not matched to a gene: 19. CDR1 and CDR2 (germline): KGHSH, LQKENI. The CDR3 sequence is 20 residues long. CDR3 nucleotides: TGTGCCAGCTCACTCTCGACACTCCCCGACCCGGGACTAGCGACAGATACGCAGTATTTT. Protein: CASSLSTLPDPGLATDTQYF.